Sequencing of this T cell receptor beta chain was carried out in a study of beta chain features in type 1 diabetes. This clone was detected only once. The antigen remains undetermined. Investigators reverse transcribed all isolated RNA, so they sequenced expressed TCRB transcripts. Profiling relied on immunoSEQ multiplex PCR, and the TCRdb table lists in-frame clones only, not all of them. The repertoire has some 230,000 clones, about 10% of them found once; the top ten carry about 0.037%. Study-wide points: Patients showed naive, central memory and Treg TCRB repertoires that appeared more similar than those of healthy donors.

There are 16 residues in the CDR3. From germline, CDR1 is SEHNR and CDR2 FQNEAQ (reference sequence). V shed 1 base and J shed 5 bases, with 17 bases lying between them. The chain combines TRBV7-9 with TRBJ1-2; D gene ambiguous. The sample consisted of naive CD4+ T cells from blood. This TCR was recovered from a woman under 30 in good health. CDR3 coding DNA: TGTGCCAGCAGCTTAGGAAGTGCGAGGCGGCGGTATGGCTACACCTTC. This sequence encodes CASSLGSARRRYGYTF.